One T cell receptor (beta chain) is described in this entry. The data derive from a study of blood T cell repertoires in COVID-19. Whole-study context: The United States, Italy and Spain supplied acute and convalescent COVID-19 samples.

Per germline, CDR1 SGDLS and CDR2 YYNGEE. The V gene end was trimmed by 4 bases and the J gene end by 9 bases; junction bases not matched to a gene: 10. The CDR3 is made up of 15 amino acids. The data were produced by immunoSEQ multiplex PCR, yet TCRdb's version contains in-frame clones alone and is incomplete. The sample yields some 45,000 clones, 70% to 90% seen once. The origin of this receptor is a human donor in a cohort sampled during active COVID-19. This sequence joins TRBV9 and TRBJ2-1; 10 bases match TRBD2. The sample comprised peripheral blood. CDR3 residues: CASSTGSGGASEQFF. The CDR3 DNA reads TGTGCCAGCAGCACTGGCAGCGGGGGGGCCAGTGAGCAGTTCTTC.